This record concerns one TCR beta chain sequence. Its specificity is not known. The data stem from a study of T cell responses to AZD1222 COVID-19 vaccine. Study-level results: The study sampled repertoires only after the peak T cell response. Spike-specific TCR breadth and depth were elevated following two AZD1222 doses. Dominant at 160-218 and 743-854, vaccine-associated CD4 TCRs also spanned spike. The donors showed a predominance of white British ancestry and of females, with possible underestimation of clonal diversity.

Method: immunoSEQ multiplex PCR; TCRdb's copy keeps in-frame clones and lacks some. The sample consists of around 120,000 clones, about 85% of them appearing once. V was clipped by 3 bases and J by 3 bases; unmatched bases: 3. The CDR3 is 15 amino acids. Germline V gene lookup returns CDR1 SGDLS and CDR2 YYNGEE. This material consisted of peripheral blood, taken on day 0 of AZD1222 vaccination. The chain employs TRBV9 and TRBJ2-1, with 10 bases that match TRBD2. The TCR comes from an adult in good health. CDR3 sequence (DNA): TGTGCCAGCAGCGCGACTAGCGGGTTCTACAATGAGCAGTTCTTC. Residues: CASSATSGFYNEQFF.